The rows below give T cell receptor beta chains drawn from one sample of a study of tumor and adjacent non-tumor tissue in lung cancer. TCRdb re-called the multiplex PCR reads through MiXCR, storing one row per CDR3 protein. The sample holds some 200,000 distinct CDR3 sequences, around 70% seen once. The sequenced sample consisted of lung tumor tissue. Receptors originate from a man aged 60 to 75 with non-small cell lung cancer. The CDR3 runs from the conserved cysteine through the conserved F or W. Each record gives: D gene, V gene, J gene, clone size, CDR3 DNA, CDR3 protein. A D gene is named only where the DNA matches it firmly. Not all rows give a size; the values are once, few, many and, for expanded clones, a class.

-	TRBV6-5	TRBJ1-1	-	TGTGCCAGCAGTACACATGGGGTGAACACTGAAGCTTTCTTT	CASSTHGVNTEAFF
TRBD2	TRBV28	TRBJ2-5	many	TGTGCCAGCAGAGGTTCGAGCGGGGCAATAGGGGAGACCCAGTACTTC	CASRGSSGAIGETQYF
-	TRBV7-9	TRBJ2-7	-	TGTGCCAACAGCTTAGGTTACGAGCAGTACTTC	CANSLGYEQYF
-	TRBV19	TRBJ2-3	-	TGTGCCAGTACTCAAGACAGTCTGTCCGATACGCAGTATTTT	CASTQDSLSDTQYF
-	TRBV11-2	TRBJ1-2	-	TGTGCCAGCAGCTTAGTATGGGGGTTATTCGCCTTC	CASSLVWGLFAF
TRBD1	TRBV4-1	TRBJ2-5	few	TGCGCCAGCAGCCAGCCCGAGGGGGCCGGGGAGACCCAGTACTTC	CASSQPEGAGETQYF
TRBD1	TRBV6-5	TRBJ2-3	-	TGTGCCAGCGCGCGGGACAGGGGCACAGATAAGCAGTATTTT	CASARDRGTDKQYF
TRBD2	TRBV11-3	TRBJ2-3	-	TGTGCCAGCAGTTTCCGATTAGCGGGAGTCATAGATACGCAGTATTTT	CASSFRLAGVIDTQYF
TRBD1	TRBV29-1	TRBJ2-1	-	TGCGGCGTTGCACCGGGACAGCAGCACTTCTTC	CGVAPGQQHFF
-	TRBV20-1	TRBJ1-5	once	TGCAGTACTAGGGCCTCAGTGGGATATCATCAGCCCCAGCATTTT	CSTRASVGYHQPQHF
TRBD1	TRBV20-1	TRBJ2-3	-	TGCAGTGCTACCTCCAGGGGGATGACGACAAATACGCAGTATTTT	CSATSRGMTTNTQYF
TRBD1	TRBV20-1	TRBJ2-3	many	TGCAGTGCTAGAGATTCCAGGGGGCTGTCAGATACGCAGTATTTT	CSARDSRGLSDTQYF
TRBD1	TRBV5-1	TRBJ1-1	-	TGCCCCAGCAGCTTGGGGACAGGGCTGAACACTGAAGCTTTCTTT	CPSSLGTGLNTEAFF
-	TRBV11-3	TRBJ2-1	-	TGTGCCAGTAGCTATTCAAGGACCGACCTCTCCAATGAGCAGTTCTTC	CASSYSRTDLSNEQFF
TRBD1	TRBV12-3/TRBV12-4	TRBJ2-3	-	TGTGTCAGCAGTCACCGACAGACAGGGTTTGCAGATACGCAGTATTTT	CVSSHRQTGFADTQYF
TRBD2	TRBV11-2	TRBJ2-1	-	TGTGCCAGCGGTTCCTCTCTAGCGGGGGGAACCTACTATGAGCAGTTCTTC	CASGSSLAGGTYYEQFF